Below, 12 T cell receptor beta chains from the same sample are listed, as sequenced in a study of PD-L1 blockade in urothelial cancer. TCRdb's table, derived via immunoSEQ multiplex PCR, lists solely in-frame clones and lacks some. The sample has fewer than 50,000 clones, roughly 84% seen once. Time point reported: pretreatment peripheral blood. Sample: PBMCs, taken around atezolizumab (anti-PD-L1) treatment. Every receptor here comes from a donor at least 40 years old with urothelial cancer.

The V call is TRBV5-1, the J call TRBJ1-1; D not certain. The CDR3 totals 14 residues. V was pared by 0 bases and J by 1 base, with 7 bases between. Looked up from germline, CDR1 is SGHRS and CDR2 is YFSETQ. CDR3 sequence: CASSLVAQNTEAFF. As DNA, the CDR3 is TGCGCCAGCAGCTTGGTGGCCCAGAACACTGAAGCTTTCTTT.

The count of this clone is one. Written as DNA, the CDR3 is TGTGCCAGTAGTACAGAACAGGCCCGGGAGACCCAGTACTTC. It encodes CASSTEQARETQYF. This chain joins TRBV19 and TRBJ2-5, with a possible D match to TRBD1 (5 bases). CDR1 and CDR2 from the germline V gene are LNHDA and SQIVND (reference sequence). The CDR3 contains 14 residues. Trimming stripped 4 bases from V and 5 bases from J, with 14 bases between.

The chain couples TRBV14 to TRBJ2-7; 9 positions agree with TRBD2. Losses at the gene ends were 0 bases for V and 3 bases for J; bases not matched to a gene: 9. This CDR3 contains 17 residues. Germline loops: CDR1 SGHDN, CDR2 FVKESK. The CDR3 here is CASSQDFATSGLYEQYF. The DNA for the CDR3 is TGTGCCAGCAGCCAAGATTTCGCGACTAGCGGACTCTACGAGCAGTACTTC. Full variable domain (missing parts from reference TRBV14 and TRBJ2-7): EAGVTQFPSHSVIEKGQTVTLRCDPISGHDNLYWYRRVMGKEIKFLLHFVKESKQDESGMPNNRFLAERTGGTYSTLKVQPAELEDSGVYFCASSQDFATSGLYEQYFGPGTRLTVT.

The chain joins TRBV6-1 to TRBJ1-2; 7 bases map to TRBD1. Germline V lookup: CDR1 MNHNS, CDR2 SASEGT. J was trimmed by 2 bases and V by 5 bases; bases with no gene match: 2. This CDR3 contains 13 residues. The CDR3 loop is CASSKGQNYGYTF. CDR3 bases: TGTGCCAGCAGTAAGGGACAGAACTATGGCTACACCTTC.

The J gene is TRBJ1-5, the V gene TRBV7-2, with D possibly TRBD1 on 5 matching bases. CDR1 and CDR2 from the germline V gene are SGHTA and FQGNSA. The CDR3 is made up of 15 amino acids. Trimming shortened V by 5 bases and J by 3 bases, and 14 bases separated the two germline ends. The CDR3 loop is CASSLQGDNNQPQHF. For the CDR3, the DNA is TGTGCCAGCAGCCTCCAAGGGGATAACAATCAGCCCCAGCATTTT.

The V gene is TRBV14, the J gene TRBJ2-7, with 11 bases aligning to TRBD2. The CDR3 length is 15 residues. V lost 3 bases and J lost 6; bases outside the gene matches: 7. The germline V gene encodes CDR1 SGHDN and CDR2 FVKESK. The CDR3 coding sequence is TGTGCCAGCAGCCACAGGGGTAGCGGGAGGGCCGAGCAGTACTTC. Its protein is CASSHRGSGRAEQYF.

The gene calls are TRBV4-3 and TRBJ1-5, with 8 bases identical to TRBD1. The V gene end was trimmed by 1 base and the J gene end by 0 bases; junction bases not matched to a gene: 8. This CDR3 comprises 18 residues. The germline gives CDR1 LGHNA, CDR2 YSLEER. CDR3: CASSQGTGGFYSNQPQHF. In nucleotides, the CDR3 is TGCGCCAGCAGCCAAGGAACAGGGGGATTTTATAGCAATCAGCCCCAGCATTTT.

The genes are TRBV30 and TRBJ1-5; D is unclear. Trimming removed 1 base from V and 6 bases from J, with 10 bases in between. The CDR3 runs 13 residues. Germline CDR1 is GTSNPN and CDR2 is SVGIG (reference sequence). This CDR3 reads CAWSAGAGQPQHF. CDR3 DNA sequence: TGTGCCTGGAGTGCCGGTGCGGGTCAGCCCCAGCATTTT.

This clone occurred once. The chain joins TRBV6-5 to TRBJ2-3; no clear D. Germline CDR1 is MNHEY and CDR2 is SVGAGI. The germline V and J ends were trimmed by 3 bases and 4 bases, with 11 bases remaining between them. This CDR3 region has 14 residues. CDR3 sequence: CASSYLSRADTQYF. CDR3 in DNA: TGTGCCAGCAGTTATCTGAGCCGGGCAGATACGCAGTATTTT.

The chain couples TRBV6-5 to TRBJ2-1; 9 bases agree with TRBD2. Unmatched junction bases numbered 5, after V lost 4 bases and J lost 4 bases. The germline CDR1 and CDR2 sequences are MNHEY and SVGAGI. The CDR3 sequence is 15 residues long. The CDR3 DNA reads TGTGCCAGCAGTTCCCGACTAGCGGCATACAATGAGCAGTTCTTC. Protein sequence: CASSSRLAAYNEQFF.

J is TRBJ1-1 and V is TRBV27; TRBD1 matches at 8 bases. Germline CDR1 and CDR2: MNHEY and SMNVEV (reference sequence). This CDR3 spans 13 amino acids. V lost 8 bases to trimming and J lost 8 bases; unmatched junction nucleotides: 10. CDR3 coding DNA: TGTGCCAGCCGCGGACAGGGAAAACCCGAAGCTTTCTTT. Translating it yields CASRGQGKPEAFF.

The chain uses TRBV7-8 and TRBJ1-2, with 7 bases fitting TRBD1. The CDR3 loop spans 18 amino acids. CDR1 is SGHVS, CDR2 FQNEAQ, per germline. J was trimmed by 4 bases and V by 5 bases; bases with no gene match: 19. Here the CDR3 reads CASSAMTGTARRIYGYTF. CDR3 nucleotides: TGTGCCAGCAGCGCCATGACCGGGACAGCAAGACGAATCTATGGCTACACCTTC.